This T cell receptor beta chain was obtained from a study of human T cells and chemical hapten exposure. TCRdb independently ran MiXCR on the RACE reads; one entry per CDR3 protein. Among approximately 340,000 distinct CDR3 sequences listed, under 8% were seen once. The germline gives CDR1 LGHNA, CDR2 YNFKEQ. The CDR3 covers 17 residues. The V end was cut by 0 bases, the J end by 1 base, with 14 bases between. This clonotype came up many times. The sample's time point: patch test 1, 2 weeks after DPC sensitization. Treatment specified: therapeutic diphenylcyclopropenone sensitization with weekly scalp DPC.

This chain uses TRBV4-2 with TRBJ2-3; D might be TRBD2 (7 bases). The sequence was obtained from a woman between 18 and 29 years old with alopecia areata. Some clones in this sample may be carry-over from other donors' samples. The material sequenced was whole blood, taken in connection with sensitization to the hapten diphenylcyclopropenone (DPC). CDR3 coding DNA: TGTGCCAGCAGCCAAGATGAGGGGGGGAGTGGCACAGATACGCAGTATTTT. Amino acid sequence: CASSQDEGGSGTDTQYF.